The 5 T cell receptor beta chains listed next were all sequenced from one sample in a study of cytomegalovirus exposure and HLA in healthy donors. Some clones are missing from TCRdb's copy, which holds only in-frame ones; the method was immunoSEQ multiplex PCR. The sample has about 360,000 clones; more than 80% are singletons. Sequenced: PBMCs. The receptors here all came from a woman aged 18-30 years in good health and CMV-seronegative.

A single count supports this clone. The chain combines TRBV4-1 with TRBJ2-7; 7 positions agree with TRBD1. Germline trimming cut 0 bases from V and 4 bases from J; bases unmatched to any gene: 9. Germline V gene data show CDR1 as MGHRA and CDR2 as YSYEKL. The length of the CDR3 is 16 residues. CDR3 sequence (DNA): TGCGCCAGCAGCCAAGACTCGCAGGGACAGCAATACGAGCAGTACTTC. Translated: CASSQDSQGQQYEQYF.

The V call is TRBV5-1, the J call TRBJ2-7; the D gene is possibly TRBD2 (6 bases). Germline V gene lookup returns CDR1 SGHRS and CDR2 YFSETQ. The CDR3 has 14 amino acids. Between the trimmed V and J ends, which lost 7 bases and 0 bases, there was a span of 14 bases. Here the CDR3 DNA reads TGCGCCAGCGGACACCGGGACTCCTCCTACGAGCAGTACTTC. Its translation is CASGHRDSSYEQYF.

The chain couples TRBV9 to TRBJ1-1; no firm D call. Between the trimmed V and J ends, which lost 0 bases and 0 bases, there was a span of 12 bases. Germline V CDR1 and CDR2: SGDLS, YYNGEE. This CDR3 has 16 residues. This CDR3 is CASSVALADVNTEAFF. The CDR3 bases are TGTGCCAGCAGCGTAGCTCTGGCAGATGTGAACACTGAAGCTTTCTTT.

This clone has just one count. The chain links TRBV7-8 to TRBJ1-2, with 7 bases identical to TRBD1. Germline CDR1 SGHVS, CDR2 FQNEAQ. The CDR3 consists of 16 residues. J lost 8 bases, V lost 1 base, and 13 bases had no gene match. The CDR3 here is CASSLVRGGGRAGYTF. DNA for the CDR3: TGTGCCAGCAGCTTAGTCCGAGGGGGCGGGAGGGCAGGCTACACCTTC.

The genes are TRBV4-1 and TRBJ2-3, with D tentatively TRBD2 (6 bases). Germline CDR1 is MGHRA and CDR2 is YSYEKL. V gave up 2 bases and J gave up 2 bases, with 17 bases separating them. The length of the CDR3 is 17 residues. Here the CDR3 reads CASSQSSGALITDTQYF. The DNA of the CDR3 is TGCGCCAGCAGCCAATCCTCGGGAGCGCTCATCACAGATACGCAGTATTTT.